Below, one T cell receptor beta chain is given with its context. The antigen remains unidentified. The germline V gene has CDR1 SEHNR and CDR2 FQNEAQ (reference sequence). There are 15 residues in the CDR3. Trimming removed 7 bases at V and 0 bases at J, with 12 bases between. Sequencing was performed with immunoSEQ multiplex PCR; in TCRdb, only in-frame clones are kept and a portion is missing. The sample gives about 130,000 clones, roughly 90% of which show up once; approximately 1.6% is in the top ten. The source of the sample is a study of T cell responses to AZD1222 COVID-19 vaccine. Findings of the study overall: Repertoires were obtained solely post-peak T cell response. Among those given AZD1222, only 6 or 7 were seropositive at baseline. Across the whole spike, CD4 TCRs peaked at regions 160-218 and 743-854. Females made up more of the donors, who were largely white British, and clonal diversity may have come out too low.

The starting material was peripheral blood, obtained on day 0 of AZD1222 vaccination. This chain links TRBV7-9 with TRBJ1-4, with D possibly matching TRBD1 (6 bases). The receptor comes from an adult in good health. The CDR3 DNA is TGTGCCAGCACCGGGGGGCGGACAACTAATGAAAAACTGTTTTTT. Translating it yields CASTGGRTTNEKLFF. The complete variable domain, with remaining parts taken from reference TRBV7-9 and TRBJ1-4, reads DTGVSQNPRHKITKRGQNVTFRCDPISEHNRLYWYRQTLGQGPEFLTYFQNEAQLEKSRLLSDRFSAERPKGSFSTLEIQRTEQGDSAMYLCASTGGRTTNEKLFFGSGTQLSVL.